The present entry profiles one T cell receptor beta chain with its context. This record comes from a study of blood T cell repertoires in COVID-19. Across the study: Samples came from the United States, Italy and Spain, spanning acute and convalescent COVID-19. Sample material is recorded as cDNA or gDNA derived from T cells, B-cell-depleted T cells, or PBMCs.

Germline loops: CDR1 GTSNPN, CDR2 SVGIG (reference sequence). This CDR3 contains 14 residues. V was clipped by 4 bases and J by 8 bases, with 17 bases between them. Authors' data handling: It was from reference gene primer amplification that nucleated cell counts were estimated. TCRdb keeps only in-frame clones here, not all; method: immunoSEQ multiplex PCR. The V and J calls and clone size come from that table; D and trimming were worked out from the DNA. The table has 400,000 or so clones, around nine tenths seen once. Sequencing input: peripheral blood. The sequence came from a human donor in a cohort sampled during active COVID-19. The chain uses TRBV30 and TRBJ1-4, with a possible D match to TRBD1 (6 bases). This CDR3 is CAWTLTGMGEKLFF. The CDR3 coding sequence is TGTGCCTGGACCCTAACAGGGATGGGAGAAAAACTGTTTTTT.